The sequence of this T cell receptor (beta chain) was determined in a study of shared clonotypes between healthy human individuals. Study conclusions and caveats: Sampling involved blood alone; tissue repertoires likely differ.

With regard to this clone: The antigen remains unidentified.

This CDR3 region has 14 residues. The V and J ends lost 3 bases and 7 bases respectively, with 14 bases between them. In germline, CDR1 is LNHDA, CDR2 SQIVND (reference sequence). Deep-level assay runs were performed. The protocol was immunoSEQ multiplex PCR, while the TCRdb copy is restricted to in-frame clones and leaves out a portion. The sample comprises about 560,000 clones, around 81% of which are singletons, and around 12% rests with the top ten. The healthy adult donors were HIV-negative and reported no recent acute infections or vaccinations. The chain has TRBV19 and TRBJ2-3, with a tentative D call TRBD1 (6 bases). The TCR originated in a woman aged 35 to 49 in good health. Some clones in this sample may be carry-over from other donors' samples. Specimen: PBMCs. The CDR3 spells CASSIEEGHHTQYF. CDR3 DNA sequence: TGTGCCAGTAGTATTGAAGAGGGACATCATACGCAGTATTTT.